This paragraph reports one T cell receptor beta chain. At one end, the junction sequence differs from germline, possibly due to a read error. The source of the sample is a study of blood T cells in healthy people across ages. The wider study: Capturing about one barcoded beta molecule per two T cells was achieved by template switching.

This CDR3 has 13 amino acids. CDR1 is KGHSH, CDR2 LQKENI, per germline. A second PCR, run for about 7 to 11 cycles, used a sample-barcoded 5' primer plus a J-beta primer mix. Template switching added a 12-random-nucleotide identifier to every cDNA molecule. TCRdb re-analysed the 5' RACE reads in MiXCR, keeping a single row per CDR3 protein. Of about 1 million distinct CDR3 sequences listed, more than 40% are singletons. Samples each yielded at least 5.5 micrograms of total RNA. The sample was blood. This chain uses TRBV18 with TRBJ2-4; no reliable D call. Matching the DNA end better, TRBJ2-7 makes the J call doubtful. This TCR was sampled from an older woman in good health. The CDR3 region has the DNA TGTGCCAGCGCACCTTACTCATCCTACGAGCAGTACTTC. Protein: CASAPYSSYEQYF.